These T cell receptor beta chains were read from a single sample in a study of CD8+ T cells in alopecia areata. The protocol was immunoSEQ multiplex PCR, while the TCRdb copy is restricted to in-frame clones and leaves out a portion. The data hold about 130,000 clones, with almost 50% observed a single time. The source was CD8+ T cells sorted from blood, collected at week 0. All receptors derive from a human donor with alopecia areata. CDR3s include the opening cysteine and the closing phenylalanine or tryptophan. D genes are given only for firm matches. A clone size is listed for some rows: how often the clone was seen (once, few, many), or a class if it is expanded.

V gene,clone size,J gene,D gene,CDR3 DNA,CDR3 protein
TRBV2,NA,TRBJ2-7,NA,TGTGCCAAGGGAGCCCATTCCTACGAGCAGTACTTC,CAKGAHSYEQYF
TRBV30,NA,TRBJ2-1,NA,TGTGCCTGGAGTCGGGTGGCGGGTTACAATGAGCAGTTCTTC,CAWSRVAGYNEQFF
TRBV27,NA,TRBJ2-1,NA,TGTGCCAGCCGCTACGCCCCAGGGGGACTGTCCTACAATGAGCAGTTCTTC,CASRYAPGGLSYNEQFF
TRBV11-2,NA,TRBJ2-7,NA,TGTGCCAGCAGCAAAGCACGGGCAGAAGGCTACGAGCAGTACTTC,CASSKARAEGYEQYF
TRBV29-1,NA,TRBJ1-1,NA,TGCAGCGTTGAACCCCCGAAGGGCCTTAGTGACACTGAAGCTTTCTTT,CSVEPPKGLSDTEAFF
TRBV19,few,TRBJ1-6,TRBD1,TGTGCCAGTAGAAGCGGACAGGGCGGGTCCCTCCACTTT,CASRSGQGGSLHF
TRBV7-9,few,TRBJ2-2,NA,TGTGCCAGCAGCTTAACTTCGAACACCGGGGAGCTGTTTTTT,CASSLTSNTGELFF
TRBV30,NA,TRBJ1-2,NA,TGTGCCTGGAGTGGGGAACAGCCCAGCCCTTTCTATGGCTACACCTTC,CAWSGEQPSPFYGYTF
TRBV4-2,few,TRBJ2-7,TRBD2,TGTGCCAGCAGCCAAACCCAAGCGGGGACCTTCTCCTACGAGCAGTACTTC,CASSQTQAGTFSYEQYF
TRBV2,once,TRBJ2-5,NA,TGTGCCAGCAGCGTCGTGGGGGCGGGAGAGACCCAGTACTTC,CASSVVGAGETQYF
TRBV15,NA,TRBJ1-1,NA,TGTGCCACCAGCAGAGGAGGGGAGAACACTGAAGCTTTCTTT,CATSRGGENTEAFF
TRBV27,NA,TRBJ2-7,NA,TGTGCCAGCACCGCCACCGGGGGCACCTACGAGCAGTACTTC,CASTATGGTYEQYF
TRBV19,NA,TRBJ1-1,NA,TGTGCCACCACCTTTTGGGGGGATCGTGGCGCTGAAGCTTTCTTT,CATTFWGDRGAEAFF
TRBV7-9,NA,TRBJ2-3,NA,TGTGCCAGCAGCCTTCCCTCGGCAGAAACGGATACGCAGTATTTT,CASSLPSAETDTQYF
TRBV5-1,NA,TRBJ2-7,NA,TGCGCCAGCAGCTTGGAGGCAGGGGATGGGTGGAGCTCCTACGAGCAGTACTTC,CASSLEAGDGWSSYEQYF
TRBV2,NA,TRBJ2-2,NA,TGTGCCACGACTGCAGTCACGAACACCGGGGAGCTGTTTTTT,CATTAVTNTGELFF
TRBV11-2,once,TRBJ2-7,NA,TGTGCCAGCAGCTTTGGATGGGGCTACGAGCAGTACTTC,CASSFGWGYEQYF
TRBV13,NA,TRBJ2-1,TRBD2,TGTGCCAGCAGCTCCGGGGGGGCCTGGAATGAGCAGTTCTTC,CASSSGGAWNEQFF
TRBV30,NA,TRBJ1-1,NA,TGTGCCTGGAGTGTCTGGACTGAAGCTTTCTTT,CAWSVWTEAFF
TRBV5-6,NA,TRBJ2-7,NA,TGTGCCAGCAGCCCGGACAGATCCTACGAGCAGTACTTC,CASSPDRSYEQYF
TRBV7-6,once,TRBJ2-3,TRBD2,TGTGCCAGCAGCTTCGCCGGGACTAGCGGGGGGTCGGGTACGCAGTATTTT,CASSFAGTSGGSGTQYF
TRBV12-5,few,TRBJ1-5,NA,TGTGCTAGTGGGATGACAGAAGCTCAGCCCCAGCATTTT,CASGMTEAQPQHF
TRBV10-3,NA,TRBJ2-2,TRBD2,TGTGCCATCAGTGGTAGCGGGGACAACACCGGGGAGCTGTTTTTT,CAISGSGDNTGELFF
TRBV27,NA,TRBJ2-3,TRBD1,TGTGCCAGCAGTTGGGGGACAGAAAAGCTGGGCACAGATACGCAGTATTTT,CASSWGTEKLGTDTQYF
TRBV14,NA,TRBJ1-2,NA,TGTGCCAGCAGCCAGATTTCACAGGGTTCCCTCTATGGCTACACCTTC,CASSQISQGSLYGYTF
TRBV5-1,NA,TRBJ2-7,NA,TGCGCCAGCTCTTCGACCGCTTTGGGGGCCTACGAGCAGTACTTC,CASSSTALGAYEQYF
TRBV6-1,NA,TRBJ1-2,TRBD1,TGTGCCAGCACCGATCGGCAGGGGGTCCCCTATGGCTACACCTTC,CASTDRQGVPYGYTF
TRBV7-9,NA,TRBJ1-5,NA,TGTGCCAGCAGCTTAGCAGGAGCCCAGCATTTT,CASSLAGAQHF
TRBV4-1,few,TRBJ1-4,NA,TGCGCCAGCAGCCAAGATTTAGAGAATGAAAAACTGTTTTTT,CASSQDLENEKLFF
TRBV25-1,few,TRBJ2-5,NA,TGTGCCAGCAGTGAATATGGATCAGAGACCCAGTACTTC,CASSEYGSETQYF
TRBV27,NA,TRBJ1-1,NA,TGTGCCAGCAGAATAACAGGGATGAACACTGAAGCTTTCTTT,CASRITGMNTEAFF
TRBV9,NA,TRBJ1-6,NA,TGTGCCAGCAGCGTAGACCCGGGGGTGAATTCACCCCTCCACTTT,CASSVDPGVNSPLHF
TRBV2,NA,TRBJ1-2,NA,TGTGCCAGCAGTGAAGCCGAGGGGCAGTACAACGACTATGGCTACACCTTC,CASSEAEGQYNDYGYTF
TRBV5-1,NA,TRBJ2-7,NA,TGCGCCAGCAGCTTCGGAGCAGGGGTCTGGGACGAGCAGTACTTC,CASSFGAGVWDEQYF
TRBV7-9,few,TRBJ2-7,TRBD1,TGTGCCAGCAGCTACCGGGACAGAGGGTCGTACGAGCAGTACTTC,CASSYRDRGSYEQYF
TRBV9,few,TRBJ1-1,NA,TGTGCCAGCAGCGCCCCCCCAGCGGGCGGCACTGAAGCTTTCTTT,CASSAPPAGGTEAFF
TRBV4-1,few,TRBJ2-2,NA,TGCGCCAGCAGCCAAGGAAACACCGGGGAGCTGTTTTTT,CASSQGNTGELFF
TRBV19,NA,TRBJ2-2,NA,TGTGCCAGTGCCTTCCCCCCCGGGGAGCTGTTTTTT,CASAFPPGELFF
TRBV27,NA,TRBJ1-6,NA,TGTGCCAGCAGAGTGCTCCAGGGGAATTCACCCCTCCACTTT,CASRVLQGNSPLHF
TRBV2,NA,TRBJ1-5,NA,TGTGCCAGCAGCCCAACTACGGCCAATCAGCCCCAGCATTTT,CASSPTTANQPQHF
TRBV29-1,NA,TRBJ2-7,NA,TGCAGCGTTGAAGACCCCGGGACCTCCTACGAGCAGTACTTC,CSVEDPGTSYEQYF
TRBV7-3,NA,TRBJ2-7,NA,TGTGCCAGCAGTCCCGAGGGGGGAGCGGACCACGAGCAGTACTTC,CASSPEGGADHEQYF
TRBV25-1,NA,TRBJ2-7,NA,TGTGCCAGCAGCGAGCAGTACTTC,CASSEQYF
TRBV5-1,NA,TRBJ1-1,TRBD1,TGCGCCAGCAGCTCCCACAGGGGTGCGGACACTGAAGCTTTCTTT,CASSSHRGADTEAFF
TRBV10-3,few,TRBJ1-1,TRBD1,TGTGCCATCAGTCTCGACAGGGCCGGAATGAACACTGAAGCTTTCTTT,CAISLDRAGMNTEAFF
TRBV6-5,NA,TRBJ1-1,NA,TGTGCCAGCAGTTACTCCTTCAGGGGAGTAACTGAAGCTTTCTTT,CASSYSFRGVTEAFF
TRBV5-1,NA,TRBJ1-1,NA,TGCGCCAGCAGCTTGGGATTCGGGAAAATGAACACTGAAGCTTTCTTT,CASSLGFGKMNTEAFF
TRBV19,NA,TRBJ2-5,TRBD2,TGTGCCAGTAGACCGGGACTAGTCTTGGCCGAACAAGAGACCCAGTACTTC,CASRPGLVLAEQETQYF
TRBV6-5,NA,TRBJ1-1,NA,TGTGCCAGCACCTACGGAGGGAGAACTGAAGCTTTCTTT,CASTYGGRTEAFF
TRBV19,few,TRBJ2-1,NA,TGTGCCAGTAGTTCCCTGTGGGGTCTCTCACACAATGAGCAGTTCTTC,CASSSLWGLSHNEQFF
TRBV29-1,NA,TRBJ1-2,NA,TGCAGCGTTGAAGAAGCATTACAGCACAATGGCTACACCTTC,CSVEEALQHNGYTF
TRBV5-6,NA,TRBJ2-7,NA,TGTGCCAGCAGCTTGGTACGGCAGGGCTACGAGCAGTACTTC,CASSLVRQGYEQYF
TRBV19,NA,TRBJ1-2,NA,TGTGCCAGTAGTTTGGGGGCGAACTATGGCTACACCTTC,CASSLGANYGYTF
TRBV29-1,NA,TRBJ2-7,NA,TGCAGCGTTGAGATTCGGGGGTACTACGAGCAGTACTTC,CSVEIRGYYEQYF
TRBV2,NA,TRBJ1-2,NA,TGTGCCAGCAGTGAAATCACGCCCCCCAGGCAGGGATATGGCTACACCTTC,CASSEITPPRQGYGYTF